This note documents a single TCR beta chain sequence. Its cognate antigen is unknown. In the PCR, 60 Vbeta and 13 Jbeta primers were used. Produced via immunoSEQ multiplex PCR; TCRdb's table is partial and in-frame only. In the table there are roughly 100,000 clones, roughly 13% of which are singletons. This CDR3 has 14 amino acids. Germline V gene data show CDR1 as LNHDA and CDR2 as SQIVND (reference sequence). Trimming took off 1 base at V and 0 bases at J, with 4 bases between the two ends. The record originates from a study of cytomegalovirus exposure and HLA in healthy donors. Study results and caveats: A missense variant in DCLRE1C was later tied to TCR beta V- and J-gene trimming.

What was sequenced was PBMCs. The TCR originated in a man aged 35 to 55 in good health and CMV-seropositive. This chain links TRBV19 with TRBJ2-4; D is ambiguous. CDR3 residues: CASSIGAAKNIQYF. The CDR3 DNA sequence: TGTGCCAGTAGTATAGGGGCAGCCAAAAACATTCAGTACTTC.